The 28 T cell receptor beta chains listed next were all sequenced from one sample in a study of cytotoxic CD8 clonotypes in ibrutinib-treated CLL. This table comes from immunoSEQ multiplex PCR, and its TCRdb copy is limited to in-frame clones, with some not included. The sample carries tens of thousands of clones, about 65% recorded once. Sequencing used PBMCs, obtained after 12 months of ibrutinib treatment. The receptors shown here come from a human donor with chronic lymphocytic leukemia.

This sequence joins TRBV18 and TRBJ2-3; TRBD1 aligns across 9 bases. From germline, CDR1 is KGHSH and CDR2 LQKENI. This CDR3 comprises 15 residues. The V and J ends lost 3 bases and 4 bases, in that order; junction bases with no gene match: 5. In nucleotides, the CDR3 is TGTGCCAGCTCACCGGGACAGGGTGACGCAGATACGCAGTATTTT. Protein sequence: CASSPGQGDADTQYF. Supplemented by reference TRBV18 and TRBJ2-3, the full variable domain reads NAGVMQNPRHLVRRRGQEARLRCSPMKGHSHVYWYRQLPEEGLKFMVYLQKENIIDESGMPKERFSAEFPKEGPSILRIQQVVRGDSAAYFCASSPGQGDADTQYFGPGTRLTVL.

This clone was detected only once. V usage is TRBV7-9 and J usage is TRBJ2-1; D may be TRBD2 (6 bases). CDR3 length: 16 residues. V lost 2 bases and J lost 4, with 15 bases in between. Germline V lookup: CDR1 SEHNR, CDR2 FQNEAQ (reference sequence). The CDR3, as DNA: TGTGCCAGCAGCTTACTAGGGACTGGACGATACAATGAGCAGTTCTTC. Its translation: CASSLLGTGRYNEQFF.

The chain joins TRBV18 to TRBJ2-7; possible D gene TRBD2, 6 bases. V was pared by 5 bases and J by 6 bases, with 8 bases between. The germline gives CDR1 KGHSH, CDR2 LQKENI. This CDR3 is 11 amino acids long. CDR3 residues: CASSWRGEQYF. The CDR3 coding sequence is TGTGCCAGCTCATGGCGGGGCGAGCAGTACTTC.

The V gene is TRBV27, the J gene TRBJ1-5; D not resolved. From germline, CDR1 is MNHEY and CDR2 SMNVEV (reference sequence). The germline V and J ends were trimmed by 10 bases and 2 bases, with 27 bases remaining between them. The CDR3 has 18 residues. The chain's CDR3 is CATFLRRLERPCNQPQHF. In DNA, the CDR3 is TGTGCCACCTTCCTCCGGCGGCTTGAACGACCTTGCAATCAGCCCCAGCATTTT.

There are many counts of this clone. V usage is TRBV6-7 and J usage is TRBJ2-7; TRBD2 might be the D (5 bases). TRBV6-7 counts as an open reading frame of uncertain function. The CDR3 length is 16 residues. The germline V and J ends were trimmed by 2 bases and 4 bases, with 18 bases remaining between them. The CDR3 DNA follows: TGTGCCAGCAGTTACCAGAAAGGCGGGTATGCATACGAGCAGTACTTC. Protein sequence: CASSYQKGGYAYEQYF.

The V and J genes are TRBV28 and TRBJ2-2; 10 bases match TRBD1. After removal of 4 bases from V and 6 bases from J, the junction contained 8 bases not matched to a gene. Germline V gene lookup returns CDR1 MDHEN and CDR2 SYDVKM. This CDR3 has 16 amino acids. CDR3 in amino acids: CASSWAGTGVAGELFF. The CDR3, as DNA: TGTGCCAGCAGTTGGGCGGGGACAGGGGTCGCCGGGGAGCTGTTTTTT.

This rearrangement joins TRBV28 to TRBJ1-5; D call uncertain. This CDR3 is built from 15 residues. V lost 5 bases and J 0 bases, leaving 11 bases between the germline ends. In germline, CDR1 is MDHEN, CDR2 SYDVKM. CDR3 nucleotides: TGTGCCAGCAGTCCTCGAGTCACTAGCAATCAGCCCCAGCATTTT. It is translated as CASSPRVTSNQPQHF.

This chain uses TRBV6-6 with TRBJ2-7; possibly TRBD2 for D (6 bases). CDR1 MNHNY and CDR2 SVGAGI come from the germline V gene (reference sequence). The CDR3 sequence is 14 residues long. The V end was cut by 4 bases, the J end by 2 bases, with 12 bases between. CDR3 nucleotide sequence: TGTGCCAGCAGTTCGTCTAGCGCAACCTACGAGCAGTACTTC. Translating it yields CASSSSSATYEQYF.

The chain recombines TRBV28 with TRBJ2-1, with 7 bases aligning to TRBD2. The junction had 9 bases not matched to a gene; V was cut back by 6 bases and J by 4 bases. From germline, CDR1 is MDHEN and CDR2 SYDVKM. The CDR3 runs to 15 residues. The CDR3 DNA reads TGTGCCAGCAGCTCCCCCTCGCGGGGGTACAATGAGCAGTTCTTC. As protein: CASSSPSRGYNEQFF.

The chain recombines TRBV30 with TRBJ2-7, with D possibly matching TRBD2 (5 bases). Trimming shortened V by 5 bases and J by 4 bases, and 12 bases separated the two germline ends. The length of the CDR3 is 12 residues. Germline assignment: CDR1 GTSNPN and CDR2 SVGIG (reference sequence). The CDR3: CAWADLAYEQYF. In DNA form, the CDR3 reads TGTGCCTGGGCCGATCTAGCTTACGAGCAGTACTTC.

The V gene is TRBV19, the J gene TRBJ2-7; tentatively, D is TRBD1 (6 bases). CDR1 and CDR2 from the germline V gene are LNHDA and SQIVND (reference sequence). The germline V and J ends were trimmed by 4 bases and 5 bases, with 18 bases remaining between them. The CDR3 runs to 15 residues. The CDR3: CASSRVGQGRNEQYF. The CDR3 DNA reads as TGTGCCAGTAGTAGGGTTGGGCAGGGGCGAAACGAGCAGTACTTC.

This clone was picked up one time. The V call is TRBV7-2, the J call TRBJ1-1; no definite D call. Trimming pared 1 base from V and 0 bases from J, leaving 9 bases between. This CDR3 spans 15 amino acids. Germline assignment: CDR1 SGHTA and CDR2 FQGNSA. CDR3 loop: CASSLGPLLNTEAFF. The CDR3 DNA sequence: TGTGCCAGCAGCTTAGGGCCTCTCTTGAACACTGAAGCTTTCTTT.

The V call is TRBV2, the J call TRBJ2-5; 12 bases map to TRBD1. V lost 6 bases to trimming and J lost 4 bases; unmatched junction nucleotides: 6. The CDR3 sequence is 15 residues long. Per the germline V gene, CDR1 is SNHLY and CDR2 is FYNNEI. The CDR3 DNA sequence: TGTGCCAGCAGCGCGCCGGGACAGGGGGCAGAGACCCAGTACTTC. The encoded protein is CASSAPGQGAETQYF. The entire variable domain, with the rest obtained from reference TRBV2 and TRBJ2-5, is as follows: EPEVTQTPSHQVTQMGQEVILRCVPISNHLYFYWYRQILGQKVEFLVSFYNNEISEKSEIFDDQFSVERPDGSNFTLKIRSTKLEDSAMYFCASSAPGQGAETQYFGPGTRLLVL.

V and J are TRBV5-6 and TRBJ2-3; 13 bases fit TRBD2. V shed 4 bases and J 5 bases; nucleotides not matched to a gene: 13. The CDR3 extends over 18 amino acids. Germline V gene lookup returns CDR1 SGHDT and CDR2 YYEEEE. The CDR3 here is CASSPRSLAGGGRDTQYF. The CDR3 DNA reads TGTGCCAGCAGCCCCCGATCACTAGCGGGAGGGGGGAGAGATACGCAGTATTTT.

This sequence joins TRBV5-1 and TRBJ1-4; no definite D call. V lost 4 bases, J lost 5 bases, and 15 bases lay in between. CDR3 length equals 15 residues. Germline-derived CDR1 and CDR2 are SGHRS and YFSETQ. The CDR3: CASSIGRIMNEKLFF. The CDR3 region has the DNA TGCGCCAGCAGCATAGGACGGATTATGAATGAAAAACTGTTTTTT.

This sequence joins TRBV28 and TRBJ2-7, with 8 bases fitting TRBD1. Germline CDR1 is MDHEN and CDR2 is SYDVKM. The length of the CDR3 is 13 residues. The junction had 6 bases not matched to a gene; V was cut back by 6 bases and J by 5 bases. The CDR3 DNA sequence: TGTGCCAGCAGAGACAGGGGCTTGGACGAGCAGTACTTC. Amino acid sequence: CASRDRGLDEQYF.

This chain links TRBV5-3 with TRBJ1-1, with 12 bases aligning to TRBD1. TRBV5-3 is filed as an ORF, its function uncertain. This CDR3 region has 17 residues. The trim removed 0 bases at V and 4 bases at J, leaving 7 bases unmatched. This CDR3 reads CARSLVGTGGPITEAFF. In nucleotides, the CDR3 is TGTGCCAGAAGCTTGGTGGGGACAGGGGGCCCCATCACTGAAGCTTTCTTT.

V and J are TRBV2 and TRBJ1-3; TRBD1 is a possible D gene (5 bases). Germline V CDR1 and CDR2: SNHLY, FYNNEI. Deletions cut 4 bases from V and 5 bases from J, with 12 bases between. There are 14 residues in the CDR3. This CDR3 is CASSGGRVRNTIYF. CDR3 sequence (DNA): TGTGCCAGCAGTGGTGGCAGGGTCAGAAACACCATATATTTT.

The J gene is TRBJ2-2, the V gene TRBV27; 8 nucleotides match TRBD2. V shed 6 bases and J 7 bases; nucleotides not matched to a gene: 7. Germline V gives CDR1 MNHEY, CDR2 SMNVEV (reference sequence). The CDR3 is made up of 14 amino acids. In DNA form, the CDR3 reads TGTGCCAGCAGACCGGGACTAGTCAGCGGGGAGCTGTTTTTT. Protein: CASRPGLVSGELFF.

This chain links TRBV10-3 with TRBJ1-3; D not certain. CDR1 and CDR2 from the germline V gene are ENHRY and SYGVKD. Trimming stripped 0 bases from V and 0 bases from J, with 9 bases between. This CDR3 comprises 16 residues. CDR3 in DNA: TGTGCCATCAGTGAGTCGGGTTGGAGCTCTGGAAACACCATATATTTT. The encoded protein is CAISESGWSSGNTIYF.

The chain carries TRBV30 and TRBJ2-4; no definite D call. The germline V gene encodes CDR1 GTSNPN and CDR2 SVGIG (reference sequence). Deletions cut 0 bases from V and 7 bases from J, with 7 bases between. The CDR3 sequence is 12 residues long. As DNA, the CDR3 is TGTGCCTGGAGTGTACTCGGGAACATTCAGTACTTC. As protein: CAWSVLGNIQYF. The variable domain in full, completed from reference TRBV30 and TRBJ2-4, reads SQTIHQWPATLVQPVGSPLSLECTVEGTSNPNLYWYRQAAGRGLQLLFYSVGIGQISSEVPQNLSASRPQDRQFILSSKKLLLSDSGFYLCAWSVLGNIQYFGAGTRLSVL.

The gene calls are TRBV9 and TRBJ1-1; no reliable D call. This CDR3 is 13 amino acids long. V lost 2 bases and J lost 2, with 7 bases in between. The germline gives CDR1 SGDLS, CDR2 YYNGEE. The CDR3 sequence: CASSVASNTEAFF. CDR3 nucleotide sequence: TGTGCCAGCAGCGTGGCCAGCAACACTGAAGCTTTCTTT.

The CDR3 DNA reads as TGTGCCAGCAGCGTAGGGGGCACAACAGAGACCCAGTACTTC. Amino acid sequence: CASSVGGTTETQYF. The rearrangement links TRBV9 to TRBJ2-5; D perhaps matches TRBD1 (5 bases). The length of the CDR3 is 14 residues. V was clipped by 0 bases and J by 4 bases, with 10 bases between them. Germline V gene lookup returns CDR1 SGDLS and CDR2 YYNGEE.

In this sample, this clone turned up once. The rearrangement uses TRBV5-1 and TRBJ2-7; D gene uncertain. The CDR3 is made up of 13 amino acids. Germline V gene lookup returns CDR1 SGHRS and CDR2 YFSETQ. Trimming cost V 0 bases and J 2 bases, with 6 bases left between them. This chain's CDR3 is CASSLVIAYEQYF. The CDR3 bases are TGCGCCAGCAGCTTGGTAATCGCCTACGAGCAGTACTTC.

The chain has TRBV7-9 and TRBJ2-3, with D perhaps matching TRBD1 (5 bases). Per germline, CDR1 SEHNR and CDR2 FQNEAQ (reference sequence). The CDR3 totals 18 residues. With 5 bases removed from V and 3 bases from J, the gap between germline ends came to 24 bases. The CDR3 nucleotides read TGTGCCAGCAGCCCCTCCCTGGGGCAGGGCGATATGACAGATACGCAGTATTTT. Amino acid sequence: CASSPSLGQGDMTDTQYF.

The rearrangement uses TRBV18 and TRBJ1-1; perhaps TRBD1 as D (6 bases). The CDR3 extends over 15 amino acids. Per germline, CDR1 KGHSH and CDR2 LQKENI. V lost 3 bases and J lost 1, with 12 bases in between. In DNA, the CDR3 is TGTGCCAGCTCACCTTCGAAACAGGGGAACACTGAAGCTTTCTTT. This codes for CASSPSKQGNTEAFF.

This clone turned up a few times. The V gene is TRBV6-1, the J gene TRBJ1-5, with TRBD1 matching 12 bases. The CDR3 is 15 amino acids. V trimming: 6 bases; J trimming: 6 bases; junction bases outside the gene matches: 6. Germline V CDR1 and CDR2: MNHNS, SASEGT. CDR3 protein: CASRLGTGGGQPQHF. CDR3 coding DNA: TGTGCCAGCAGACTAGGGACAGGGGGCGGTCAGCCCCAGCATTTT.

The rearrangement joins TRBV7-2 to TRBJ2-7; the D gene could be TRBD1 or TRBD2 (5 bases each). Trimming shortened V by 4 bases and J by 11 bases, and 12 bases separated the two germline ends. The CDR3 is made up of 11 amino acids. Germline V gives CDR1 SGHTA, CDR2 FQGNSA. The chain's CDR3 is CASSSGARKYF. As DNA, the CDR3 is TGTGCCAGCAGCTCCGGGGCGAGAAAGTACTTC. Filled out from reference TRBV7-2 and TRBJ2-7, the complete variable domain reads GAGVSQSPSNKVTEKGKDVELRCDPISGHTALYWYRQSLGQGLEFLIYFQGNSAPDKSGLPSDRFSAERTGGSVSTLTIQRTQQEDSAVYLCASSSGARKYFGPGTRLTVT.